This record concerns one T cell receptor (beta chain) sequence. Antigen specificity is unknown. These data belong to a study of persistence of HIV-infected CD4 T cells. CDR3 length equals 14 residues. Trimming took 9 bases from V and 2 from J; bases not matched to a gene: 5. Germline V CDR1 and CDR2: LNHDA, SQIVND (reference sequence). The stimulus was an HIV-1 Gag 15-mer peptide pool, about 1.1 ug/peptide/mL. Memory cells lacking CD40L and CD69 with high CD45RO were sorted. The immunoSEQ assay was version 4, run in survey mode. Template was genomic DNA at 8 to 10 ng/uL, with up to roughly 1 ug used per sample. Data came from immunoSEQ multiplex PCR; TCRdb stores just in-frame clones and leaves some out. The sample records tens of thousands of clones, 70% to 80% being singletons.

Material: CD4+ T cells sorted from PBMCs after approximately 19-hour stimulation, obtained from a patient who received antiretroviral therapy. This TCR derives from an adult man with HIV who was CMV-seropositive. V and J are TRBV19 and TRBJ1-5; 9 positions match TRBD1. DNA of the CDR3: TGTGCCAGCCGGGACAGGGAGGGCAATCAGCCCCAGCATTTT. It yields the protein CASRDREGNQPQHF.